Following are 25 T cell receptor beta chains from one sample sequenced in a study of shared clonotypes between healthy human individuals. Libraries were prepared by immunoSEQ multiplex PCR; TCRdb keeps only in-frame clonotypes and omits some of them. This table holds about 1 million clones, more than 60% found once. Sequenced input: memory CD4+ T cells sorted from blood. The subset is: CD45RA-negative fraction. These receptors all stem from a man younger than 30 in good health.

The chain couples TRBV5-1 to TRBJ1-4, with unresolved D. The CDR3 is 16 amino acids. Germline V lookup: CDR1 SGHRS, CDR2 YFSETQ. V was cut by 4 bases and J by 5 bases, with 18 bases left in between. The CDR3: CASSPQEVVGNEKLFF. For the CDR3, the DNA is TGCGCCAGCAGCCCCCAGGAAGTTGTCGGAAATGAAAAACTGTTTTTT. Drawing the rest from reference TRBV5-1 and TRBJ1-4, the complete variable domain is KAGVTQTPRYLIKTRGQQVTLSCSPISGHRSVSWYQQTPGQGLQFLFEYFSETQRNKGNFPGRFSGRQFSNSRSEMNVSTLELGDSALYLCASSPQEVVGNEKLFFGSGTQLSVL.

This sequence joins TRBV19 and TRBJ2-2; no firm D call. CDR1 LNHDA and CDR2 SQIVND come from the germline V gene (reference sequence). CDR3 length: 13 residues. The V end lost 3 bases, the J end lost 5 bases, and 7 bases lay between the germline ends. CDR3 sequence (DNA): TGTGCCAGTAGTATGCCTCAAACCGGGGAGCTGTTTTTT. This sequence encodes CASSMPQTGELFF.

A remark on this clone: Other DNA sequences of this sample code for an identical CDR3. This sequence joins TRBV9 and TRBJ2-3; the match to TRBD1 covers 7 bases. The CDR3 covers 14 residues. The V segment lost 4 bases and the J segment 1 base; nucleotides outside the gene matches: 3. Germline CDR1 and CDR2: SGDLS and YYNGEE. CDR3 nucleotides: TGTGCCAGCAGCCTAGGACAGGGCACAGATACGCAGTATTTT. This gives the protein CASSLGQGTDTQYF. The whole variable domain, remainder taken from reference TRBV9 and TRBJ2-3, is DSGVTQTPKHLITATGQRVTLRCSPRSGDLSVYWYQQSLDQGLQFLIQYYNGEERAKGNILERFSAQQFPDLHSELNLSSLELGDSALYFCASSLGQGTDTQYFGPGTRLTVL.

Worth noting for this clone: Distinct nucleotide sequences in the sample also encode this CDR3. This chain links TRBV19 with TRBJ1-2; possibly TRBD1 for D (6 bases). The germline V and J ends were trimmed by 8 bases and 4 bases, with 14 bases remaining between them. Germline V lookup: CDR1 LNHDA, CDR2 SQIVND (reference sequence). CDR3 length equals 13 residues. As DNA, the CDR3 is TGTGCCAGTTCAGAACAGGGCTCCTATGGCTACACCTTC. Translating gives CASSEQGSYGYTF. The full variable domain, in which reference TRBV19 and TRBJ1-2 provide the parts outside the CDR3, is DGGITQSPKYLFRKEGQNVTLSCEQNLNHDAMYWYRQDPGQGLRLIYYSQIVNDFQKGDIAEGYSVSREKKESFPLTVTSAQKNPTAFYLCASSEQGSYGYTFGSGTRLTVV.

This chain joins TRBV5-5 and TRBJ2-3; tentatively, D is TRBD1 or TRBD2 (5 bases each). This CDR3 contains 16 residues. The V end lost 1 base, the J end lost 1 base, and 13 bases lay between the germline ends. Germline CDR1 and CDR2: SGHKS and YYEKEE (reference sequence). This chain's CDR3 is CASSLRGDGGTDTQYF. The CDR3 region has the DNA TGTGCCAGCAGCTTGCGAGGGGATGGAGGCACAGATACGCAGTATTTT.

The J gene is TRBJ2-3, the V gene TRBV7-9; TRBD1 agrees at 7 bases. Germline loops: CDR1 SEHNR, CDR2 FQNEAQ (reference sequence). Trimming removed 5 bases from V and 7 bases from J; junction bases left unmatched: 3. CDR3 length: 12 residues. The CDR3 region has the DNA TGTGCCAGCAGCGTACAGGGGAATACGCAGTATTTT. Its protein is CASSVQGNTQYF.

The chain employs TRBV5-6 and TRBJ2-1; TRBD2 agrees at 13 bases. Germline-derived CDR1 and CDR2 are SGHDT and YYEEEE. This CDR3 region has 19 residues. Germline trimming cut 4 bases from V and 8 bases from J; bases unmatched to any gene: 18. Written as DNA, the CDR3 is TGTGCCAGCAGCCCGAGTCCCGGGACTAGCGGGACTTCGGCGGATGAGCAGTTCTTC. Residues: CASSPSPGTSGTSADEQFF.

This chain joins TRBV11-2 and TRBJ1-2; D unclear. Trimming removed 5 bases from V and 8 bases from J, with 12 bases in between. This CDR3 spans 12 amino acids. Germline V gene sequence: CDR1 SGHAT, CDR2 FQNNGV. The CDR3 coding sequence is TGTGCCAGCAGCGCAGATTTGGGGGGCTACACCTTC. Protein sequence: CASSADLGGYTF.

This clone was counted between two and nine times. V gene TRBV2 combines with J gene TRBJ1-4; D unclear. The V end was cut by 8 bases, the J end by 6 bases, with 7 bases between. The length of the CDR3 is 11 residues. CDR1 is SNHLY, CDR2 FYNNEI, per germline. CDR3 bases: TGTGCCAGCGGCCGGGATGAAAAACTGTTTTTT. It is translated as CASGRDEKLFF.

On this clone itself: One end of the junction is discordant with germline, which a read error may explain. V usage is TRBV10-3 and J usage is TRBJ1-1; 8 bases agree with TRBD1. The CDR3 contains 12 residues. Germline V gives CDR1 ENHRY, CDR2 SYGVKD. CDR3 sequence reads: CAISESQGAVGF. The CDR3 coding sequence is TGTGCCATCAGTGAGTCGCAGGGGGCAGTAGGGTTT.

The chain employs TRBV28 and TRBJ1-6, with D possibly being TRBD1 (6 bases). Trimming took off 5 bases at V and 8 bases at J, with 16 bases between the two ends. The germline V gene has CDR1 MDHEN and CDR2 SYDVKM. This CDR3 contains 15 residues. CDR3 region: CASSLPGSGDSPLHF. The CDR3, as DNA: TGTGCCAGCAGTCTCCCCGGCTCAGGGGATTCACCCCTCCACTTT.

The chain combines TRBV6-6 with TRBJ1-5, with no clear D. Germline CDR1 and CDR2: MNHNY and SVGAGI (reference sequence). V lost 8 bases and J lost 4, with 15 bases in between. The CDR3 runs 14 residues. DNA for the CDR3: TGTGCCAGCTTAGCCGGACTTCAGAATCAGCCCCAGCATTTT. It yields the protein CASLAGLQNQPQHF.

In its sample, this clone was seen once. V gene TRBV7-9 combines with J gene TRBJ1-2; D is undetermined. The CDR3 is 13 amino acids. Trimming removed 5 bases from V and 1 base from J, with 8 bases in between. CDR1 and CDR2 from the germline V gene are SEHNR and FQNEAQ (reference sequence). The CDR3 reads CASSLDFNYGYTF. The CDR3, as DNA: TGTGCCAGCAGCCTCGATTTTAACTATGGCTACACCTTC.

The genes are TRBV5-6 and TRBJ1-6; D unresolved. Germline lookup yields CDR1 SGHDT and CDR2 YYEEEE. Trimming removed 1 base at V and 5 bases at J, with 7 bases between. The length of the CDR3 is 14 residues. The CDR3 here is CASSLRVNNSPLHF. As DNA, the CDR3 is TGTGCCAGCAGCTTGCGGGTGAATAATTCACCCCTCCACTTT.

This clone appeared once. The V and J genes are TRBV6-5 and TRBJ2-5; a possible D gene is TRBD2 (5 bases). The germline V and J ends were trimmed by 6 bases and 5 bases, with 10 bases remaining between them. Germline loops: CDR1 MNHEY, CDR2 SVGAGI. The CDR3 consists of 12 residues. The CDR3 DNA is TGTGCCAGCAGGCGAGGGTGGGAGACCCAGTACTTC. The encoded protein is CASRRGWETQYF.

The chain combines TRBV18 with TRBJ2-3; D unclear. Trimming shortened V by 0 bases and J by 4 bases, and 8 bases separated the two germline ends. This CDR3 has 14 residues. Germline V gene lookup returns CDR1 KGHSH and CDR2 LQKENI. CDR3 residues: CASSPPNLADTQYF. In DNA, the CDR3 is TGTGCCAGCTCACCACCTAATCTTGCAGATACGCAGTATTTT.

The CDR3 is CASSGDGPNYGYTF. DNA of the CDR3: TGTGCCAGTAGTGGTGACGGACCTAACTATGGCTACACCTTC. The gene calls are TRBV19 and TRBJ1-2; the D is unclear. Trimming took off 5 bases at V and 0 bases at J, with 10 bases between the two ends. The CDR3 spans 14 residues. Looked up from germline, CDR1 is LNHDA and CDR2 is SQIVND (reference sequence).

This chain joins TRBV9 and TRBJ2-2, with D possibly TRBD2 on 5 matching bases. Germline V gene lookup returns CDR1 SGDLS and CDR2 YYNGEE. The CDR3 length is 18 residues. The ends were cut back, 4 bases at V and 1 base at J, with 20 bases in the middle. In nucleotides, the CDR3 is TGTGCCAGCAGCACCCGCCGCGGTGCGGGTGGGAACACCGGGGAGCTGTTTTTT. Its protein product is CASSTRRGAGGNTGELFF.

A single count supports this clone. The chain joins TRBV5-1 to TRBJ2-7; D perhaps matches TRBD1 (5 bases). There are 15 residues in the CDR3. Germline assignment: CDR1 SGHRS and CDR2 YFSETQ. The V end was cut by 4 bases, the J end by 0 bases, with 14 bases between. CDR3 sequence reads: CASSEDSASSYEQYF. CDR3 DNA sequence: TGCGCCAGCAGCGAAGACAGCGCGAGCTCCTACGAGCAGTACTTC.

This clone was recorded once. The chain combines TRBV15 with TRBJ2-7; D possibly corresponds to TRBD2 (6 bases). Germline lookup yields CDR1 LNHNV and CDR2 YYDKDF (reference sequence). Trimming shortened V by 3 bases and J by 0 bases, and 12 bases separated the two germline ends. The CDR3 consists of 15 residues. The CDR3 reads CATSREGGFSYEQYF. DNA for the CDR3: TGTGCCACCAGCAGGGAGGGAGGTTTCTCCTACGAGCAGTACTTC.

This clone was seen a handful of times. The chain combines TRBV5-1 with TRBJ2-7; TRBD2 agrees at 13 bases. This CDR3 has 17 residues. The V gene end was trimmed by 5 bases and the J gene end by 0 bases; junction bases not matched to a gene: 8. Germline values: CDR1 SGHRS, CDR2 YFSETQ. Written as DNA, the CDR3 is TGCGCCAGCAGAAAAGGACTAGCGGGGGTGATCTCCTACGAGCAGTACTTC. It translates to CASRKGLAGVISYEQYF.

The chain combines TRBV5-6 with TRBJ2-1; the D gene is possibly TRBD2 (6 bases). The ends were cut back, 4 bases at V and 0 bases at J, with 14 bases in the middle. The germline V gene has CDR1 SGHDT and CDR2 YYEEEE. The CDR3 length is 16 residues. In DNA, the CDR3 is TGTGCCAGCAGCCCTGATGCGGGGAGCTCCTACAATGAGCAGTTCTTC. Protein product: CASSPDAGSSYNEQFF.

This clone was counted ten times or more. V usage is TRBV10-1 and J usage is TRBJ2-5; TRBD2 matches 11 bases. From germline, CDR1 is WNHNN and CDR2 SYGVQD (reference sequence). The trim removed 5 bases at V and 2 bases at J, leaving 7 bases unmatched. This CDR3 is built from 16 residues. CDR3 sequence reads: CASSPTGTSGQETQYF. CDR3 sequence (DNA): TGCGCCAGCAGTCCGACGGGGACTAGCGGACAAGAGACCCAGTACTTC.

A word on this clone: This CDR3 is also generated by other DNA sequences in the sample. V and J are TRBV30 and TRBJ1-3, with 8 positions matching TRBD1. The length of the CDR3 is 13 residues. Germline CDR1 is GTSNPN and CDR2 is SVGIG (reference sequence). J was trimmed by 3 bases and V by 5 bases; bases with no gene match: 3. The CDR3 coding sequence is TGTGCCTGGTCCGGGACAGGTGGAAACACCATATATTTT. It specifies CAWSGTGGNTIYF.

This rearrangement joins TRBV7-2 to TRBJ2-7; maybe TRBD1 (6 bases). V lost 0 bases and J 5 bases, leaving 14 bases between the germline ends. The germline V gene has CDR1 SGHTA and CDR2 FQGNSA. The CDR3 spans 15 residues. CDR3 loop: CASSLAGQSTNEQYF. CDR3 DNA: TGTGCCAGCAGCTTAGCCGGACAGTCCACAAACGAGCAGTACTTC.